The 28 T cell receptor gamma chains presented below share a single source sample, sequenced in a study of gamma-delta chains in newborns, infants, children. TCRdb re-called the reads with CATT. The sample has several hundred gamma-chain clones, roughly 53% seen once. Source material: blood. Receptors originate from a child who was a newborn, infant or young child, either healthy, febrile or measles-vaccinated (not recorded which).

By sample fraction, this clone is large. V and J are TRGV9 and TRGJ1 or TRGJ2. Germline V gene lookup returns CDR1 GITISATS and CDR2 ISYDGTV (reference sequence). J gave up 5 bases and V 0 bases, and 1 base lay outside the gene matches. The CDR3 consists of 12 residues. The CDR3 here is CALWEVHYKKLF. CDR3 DNA sequence: TGTGCCTTGTGGGAGGTGCATTATAAGAAACTCTTT.

The J gene is given as TRGJ1 or TRGJ2, and the V gene is not called. The CDR3 has 13 residues. The CDR3 nucleotides are TGTGCCACCTGGGACAGGGTGGATTATAAGAAACTCTTT. Its translation: CATWDRVDYKKLF.

This clone was picked up a small number of times. The J gene has no call, while the V gene is TRGV9. This CDR3 is built from 18 residues. Per germline, CDR1 GITISATS and CDR2 ISYDGTV (reference sequence). CDR3 region: CALWEVQGQELGKKIRVF. In DNA, the CDR3 is TGTGCCTTGTGGGAGGTGCAGGGGCAAGAGTTGGGCAAAAAAATCAGGGTATTT.

A word on this clone: Other DNA sequences in the sample encode the same CDR3. The CDR3 sequence is CATWDRRSRGRNGDWIKTF. The CDR3 DNA reads TGTGCCACCTGGGACAGGCGGTCTAGGGGAAGGAATGGTGATTGGATCAAGACGTTT. The rearrangement joins TRGV5 to TRGJP2. As TCRdb names no J gene, one was assigned here on the basis of a DNA match to germline. The junction had 19 bases not matched to a gene; V was cut back by 0 bases and J by 6 bases. Per the germline V gene, CDR1 is VINAFY and CDR2 is YDVSNSKD. The CDR3 contains 19 residues.

The rearrangement uses TRGV5 and TRGJP1. The J gene, missing from TCRdb, was assigned here through DNA to germline matching. The ends lost 2 bases at V and 4 bases at J; junction bases unmatched: 1. The CDR3 loop spans 13 amino acids. Germline V CDR1 and CDR2: VINAFY, YDVSNSKD. CDR3 DNA: TGTGCCACCTGGGACAACACTGGTTGGTTCAAGATATTT. Its translation: CATWDNTGWFKIF.

This chain connects TRGV9 to TRGJP. The J gene is not listed in TCRdb, so it was assigned here from a DNA match to germline. J lost 8 bases, V lost 0 bases, and 4 bases had no gene match. CDR1 and CDR2 (germline): GITISATS, ISYDGTV (reference sequence). The CDR3 runs 16 residues. CDR3 coding DNA: TGTGCCTTGTGGGAGGTGTTTAAGTTGGGCAAAAAAATCAAGGTATTT. Translated, it gives CALWEVFKLGKKIKVF.

The rearrangement links TRGV5 to TRGJ1 or TRGJ2. The J gene was missing in TCRdb and was found by matching the end of the DNA to germline. The CDR3 runs 11 residues. CDR1 VINAFY and CDR2 YDVSNSKD come from the germline V gene. V was clipped by 1 base and J by 10 bases; unmatched bases: 4. The CDR3 spells CATWDSPKKLF. The CDR3, as DNA: TGTGCCACCTGGGACAGCCCAAAGAAACTCTTT.

This chain links TRGV9 with TRGJ1 or TRGJ2. TCRdb gives no J gene; it was assigned here by matching the DNA to germline. Trimming at V came to 0 bases and at J to 9 bases, leaving 2 bases not matched to a gene. Germline-derived CDR1 and CDR2 are GITISATS and ISYDGTV (reference sequence). This CDR3 comprises 11 residues. CDR3 region: CALWEVGKKLF. The DNA of the CDR3 is TGTGCCTTGTGGGAGGTGGGTAAGAAACTCTTT.

With regard to this clone: Different DNA sequences within this sample yield the same CDR3. The chain has TRGV9 and TRGJP. No J segment appears in TCRdb, so it was assigned here by matching the sequence to germline. The V and J ends lost 5 bases and 4 bases, in that order; junction bases with no gene match: 2. Germline V gives CDR1 GITISATS, CDR2 ISYDGTV (reference sequence). The CDR3 sequence is 15 residues long. As DNA, the CDR3 is TGTGCCTTGTGGGGTCAAGAGTTGGGCAAAAAAATCAAGGTATTT. It yields the protein CALWGQELGKKIKVF.

Comments on this clone: The sample carries other DNA sequences with the same CDR3. V and J are TRGV3 and TRGJ1 or TRGJ2. The J gene comes from matching the DNA to germline here; TCRdb lacks it. V was clipped by 0 bases and J by 4 bases; unmatched bases: 3. Looked up from germline, CDR1 is VTNTFY and CDR2 is YDVSTARD (reference sequence). The CDR3 is made up of 13 amino acids. The CDR3 here is CATWDRRYYKKLF. The CDR3 DNA reads as TGTGCCACCTGGGACAGGCGATATTATAAGAAACTCTTT.

About this clone: A much larger clone is a single base away; this may be a read error. Other DNA sequences in the sample encode the same CDR3. The chain couples TRGV9 to TRGJP. TCRdb leaves out the J gene; it was filled in here by matching the DNA to germline. The length of the CDR3 is 16 residues. Germline V gene data show CDR1 as GITISATS and CDR2 as ISYDGTV (reference sequence). J was trimmed by 3 bases and V by 3 bases; bases with no gene match: 2. CDR3 region: CALWEPQELGKKIKVF. The CDR3, as DNA: TGTGCCTTGTGGGAGCCGCAAGAGTTGGGCAAAAAAATCAAGGTATTT.

This clone was observed a few times. The rearrangement links TRGV4 to TRGJ1 or TRGJ2. The J gene is not listed in TCRdb, so it was assigned here from a DNA match to germline. The V gene's germline CDR1 is EGSTGY and CDR2 YDSYTSSV. The V and J ends lost 1 base and 8 bases, in that order; junction bases with no gene match: 5. The CDR3 loop spans 12 amino acids. CDR3 bases: TGTGCCACCTGGGATGGTAGAGATAAGAAACTCTTT. It codes for CATWDGRDKKLF.

On this clone: One end of the junction fails to match germline, which may point to a read error. The rearrangement joins TRGV9 to TRGJP. The J gene, missing from TCRdb, was assigned here through DNA to germline matching. The CDR3 extends over 15 amino acids. From germline, CDR1 is GITISATS and CDR2 ISYDGTV (reference sequence). CDR3 protein: CAWWEGQLGKKIKVF. The CDR3 nucleotides read TGTGCCTGGTGGGAGGGGCAGTTGGGCAAAAAAATCAAGGTATTT.

In DNA, the CDR3 is TGTGCCACCTGGGTCCGTTATTATAAGAAACTCTTT. This sequence encodes CATWVRYYKKLF. The chain recombines TRGV5 with TRGJ1 or TRGJ2. Here the J gene came from matching the DNA to germline, since TCRdb omits it. There are 12 residues in the CDR3. The junction had 4 bases not matched to a gene; V was cut back by 5 bases and J by 3 bases. CDR1 and CDR2 from the germline V gene are VINAFY and YDVSNSKD.

With respect to this clone: Sequence at one end of the junction differs from germline and may be a read error. This chain joins TRGV9 and TRGJP. Since TCRdb gives no J gene, matching the DNA to germline was used here to assign it. Germline V gene lookup returns CDR1 GITISATS and CDR2 ISYDGTV (reference sequence). The CDR3 extends over 17 amino acids. CDR3 DNA sequence: TGTGCCCTGTGGGAGAACGGGCAAGAGTTGGGCAAAAAAATCAAGGTATTT. This gives the protein CALWENGQELGKKIKVF.

The rearrangement joins TRGV3 to TRGJ1 or TRGJ2. TCRdb carries no J gene annotation; the J gene was assigned here by matching the DNA with germline. CDR3 size: 12 residues. Unmatched junction bases numbered 1, after V lost 4 bases and J lost 1 base. From germline, CDR1 is VTNTFY and CDR2 YDVSTARD (reference sequence). CDR3 region: CATWENYYKKLF. The DNA of the CDR3 is TGTGCCACCTGGGAAAATTATTATAAGAAACTCTTT.

This clone was observed a few times. V gene TRGV4 combines with J gene TRGJP1. Germline matching of the DNA provided the J gene here, since TCRdb leaves it blank. This CDR3 has 13 amino acids. The junction had 1 base not matched to a gene; V was cut back by 2 bases and J by 4 bases. CDR1 and CDR2 from the germline V gene are EGSTGY and YDSYTSSV. As DNA, the CDR3 is TGTGCCACCTGGGATGACACTGGTTGGTTCAAGATATTT. It yields the protein CATWDDTGWFKIF.

A word on this clone: A junction boundary mismatches the germline segment, possibly from a read error. The chain uses TRGV9 and TRGJ1 or TRGJ2. TCRdb is silent on the J gene; assignment here came from matching the DNA to germline. Germline V gene sequence: CDR1 GITISATS, CDR2 ISYDGTV (reference sequence). The CDR3 spans 12 residues. CDR3: CAWWEVAYKKLF. CDR3 DNA: TGTGCCTGGTGGGAGGTGGCTTATAAGAAACTCTTT.

This clone was seen a few times. The sample carries other DNA sequences with the same CDR3. This chain connects TRGV9 to TRGJP. The J gene comes from matching the DNA to germline here; TCRdb lacks it. J lost 4 bases, V lost 2 bases, and 2 bases had no gene match. Germline V gene lookup returns CDR1 GITISATS and CDR2 ISYDGTV (reference sequence). The CDR3 is 16 amino acids. The DNA of the CDR3 is TGTGCCTTGTGGGAGGCACAAGAGTTGGGCAAAAAAATCAAGGTATTT. It codes for CALWEAQELGKKIKVF.

The rearrangement joins TRGV9 to TRGJP. The J gene was not available in TCRdb and was assigned here by matching the DNA to germline segments. With V trimmed by 5 bases and J by 7 bases, 5 bases remained unmatched. The CDR3 runs to 15 residues. In germline, CDR1 is GITISATS, CDR2 ISYDGTV (reference sequence). As DNA, the CDR3 is TGTGCCTTGTGGGTGCGGGAGTTGGGCAAAAAAATCAAGGTATTT. Protein sequence: CALWVRELGKKIKVF.

Note on this clone: This likely stems from a read error, as it lies one base from a far larger clone. The chain is built from TRGV9 and TRGJP. The J gene was missing in TCRdb and was found by matching the end of the DNA to germline. This CDR3 has 16 amino acids. Germline V gene lookup returns CDR1 GITISATS and CDR2 ISYDGTV (reference sequence). CDR3 amino acids: CAVWEVQELGKKIKVF. CDR3 DNA sequence: TGTGCCGTGTGGGAGGTGCAAGAGTTGGGCAAAAAAATCAAGGTATTT.

This clone was observed a handful of times. Different DNA sequences within this sample yield the same CDR3. The chain uses TRGV3 and TRGJP. The J gene was missing in TCRdb and was found by matching the end of the DNA to germline. V lost 0 bases and J lost 4; bases outside the gene matches: 6. The CDR3 is 18 amino acids. Germline values: CDR1 VTNTFY, CDR2 YDVSTARD (reference sequence). The CDR3 nucleotides read TGTGCCACCTGGGACAGGCTGGGACAAGAGTTGGGCAAAAAAATCAAGGTATTT. Its translation is CATWDRLGQELGKKIKVF.

The chain joins TRGV5 to TRGJ1 or TRGJ2. TCRdb records no J gene; here it was assigned by comparing the DNA to germline. The CDR3 loop spans 11 amino acids. V shed 0 bases and J 11 bases; nucleotides not matched to a gene: 4. Germline loops: CDR1 VINAFY, CDR2 YDVSNSKD. The CDR3 is CATWDRLEKLF. In DNA form, the CDR3 reads TGTGCCACCTGGGACAGGCTTGAGAAACTCTTT.

V and J are TRGV4 and TRGJ1 or TRGJ2. The J gene is absent in TCRdb and was assigned here via DNA matching to germline. The germline gives CDR1 EGSTGY, CDR2 YDSYTSSV. V gave up 3 bases and J gave up 6 bases; unmatched junction bases: 5. The CDR3 runs to 12 residues. The CDR3 sequence: CATWDWGYKKLF. For the CDR3, the DNA is TGTGCCACCTGGGATTGGGGTTATAAGAAACTCTTT.

This clone was observed a handful of times. V is TRGV3 and J is TRGJP1. The J gene was not available in TCRdb and was assigned here by matching the DNA to germline segments. Germline CDR1 and CDR2: VTNTFY and YDVSTARD (reference sequence). The J segment lost 2 bases and the V segment lost 6 bases, leaving 0 bases of the junction unmatched. CDR3 length: 12 amino acids. DNA of the CDR3: TGTGCCACCTGGACCACTGGTTGGTTCAAGATATTT. It specifies CATWTTGWFKIF.

On this clone: One end of the junction does not line up with germline, which may come from a read error. The CDR3 bases are TGTGCCAACTGGTTCACTGGTTGGTTCAAGATATTT. This translates into CANWFTGWFKIF. The chain combines TRGV4 with TRGJP1. The J gene is absent in TCRdb and was assigned here via DNA matching to germline. Germline CDR1 and CDR2: EGSTGY and YDSYTSSV. This CDR3 spans 12 amino acids.

The V call is TRGV5, the J call TRGJ1 or TRGJ2. TCRdb records no J gene; here it was assigned by comparing the DNA to germline. Germline V gene lookup returns CDR1 VINAFY and CDR2 YDVSNSKD. The CDR3 loop spans 12 amino acids. Trimming at V came to 0 bases and at J to 12 bases, leaving 8 bases not matched to a gene. The CDR3 region is CATWDRQSGKLF. CDR3 DNA: TGTGCCACCTGGGACAGGCAGAGTGGGAAACTCTTT.

The rearrangement links TRGV3 to TRGJ1 or TRGJ2. TCRdb is silent on the J gene; assignment here came from matching the DNA to germline. Germline V lookup: CDR1 VTNTFY, CDR2 YDVSTARD (reference sequence). The CDR3 has 10 residues. The V and J ends lost 4 bases and 10 bases, in that order; junction bases with no gene match: 4. The CDR3 loop is CATWEGKKLF. CDR3 nucleotide sequence: TGTGCCACCTGGGAGGGGAAGAAACTCTTT.